This TCR beta chain was sequenced in a study of shared clonotypes between healthy human individuals (dated by TCRdb to the early 2020s). General notes on the study: Three men and a couple of women, aged 18 to 49 years, made up the cohort. For each donor, CD4 naive and CD4 memory were each run on three plates, CD8 naive on two plates, and CD8 memory on one plate. The study deeply sequenced blood TCR repertoires of five healthy adults to estimate repertoire size and the extent of clonotype sharing between individuals. To increase sequencing depth and limit assay-specific biases, TCR repertoire library preparation and sequencing were carried out by different laboratories using diverse techniques. Between about 0.85 and 9.5 billion PBMCs per donor were obtained by leukapheresis.

Overall results and qualifications from the work: Incomplete sequencing was indicated by rarefaction of sorted-subset datasets, despite the large sequencing depth. Naive subsets generally had larger estimated clonotype richness than memory subsets did. Compared with non-shared clonotypes, clonotypes shared by all four sorted-subset donors had higher generation probabilities. Based on pairwise subsampling, the degree of clonotype sharing among donors was expected to be affected by sequencing depth. When a few donors were compared, the shared fraction of clonotypes was about 5% for naive CD4, approximately 3.5% for naive CD8, roughly 2.3% for memory CD4, and roughly 0.4% for memory CD8. Only blood was sampled, and tissue TCR repertoires likely differ from those in blood. The genetic and exposure-history diversity represented was limited by the small number of donors.

Concerning this clone: Its target antigen remains unknown. No per-base quality is available; no much larger clone lies one base away.

TCR CDR3 regions were amplified from genomic DNA by multiplex PCR using the deep immunoSEQ assay. Extracted genomic DNA from each cell subset was distributed evenly across all wells of several immunoSEQ 96-well plates, and each plate was treated as a replicate. Each replicate PCR for sorted subsets received approximately 220 ng genomic DNA, equal to around 32,000 T cell genomes. Purified libraries were measured with a Qubit 3.0 fluorometer, size-checked on a Bioanalyzer 2100, and measured again with the KAPA Library Quantification kit. A separate single-read 150-cycle Illumina NextSeq 550 flow cell was used to sequence each immunoSEQ 96-well plate. In the original analysis: Because the immunoSEQ output held only junctional sequences and lacked quality scores, the filtering could not match the filtering applied to full-length reads. Sequences were annotated with PyIR, a Python wrapper for IgBLAST v1.9, using IMGT germline references to assign V/J genes and CDR3. Reads were filtered out if the reads had weak V/J assignments (E-value above 1e-6), no CDR3, stop codons, out-of-frame junctions, or ambiguous translated residues. V3J clonotypes were defined by identical inferred V gene, J gene, and CDR3 amino acid sequence. Percentage overlap between repertoires was calculated by dividing the number of shared unique clonotypes by the size of the smaller repertoire. RTK rarefaction, the Chao1 estimator, and Recon v2.1 estimates of unobserved clonotypes were used to assess repertoire richness. OLGA was used to compute generation probabilities for all TCRbeta clonotypes that the gDNA method yielded from four donors. Imported from immuneACCESS, the table was reduced by TCRdb to in-frame sequences with V and J called. These copies leave out some clones; in studies compared against another copy, an unresolved V gene accounts for under half, and the cause of the remainder is not known. V, J and clone size are those of that table, while D and trimming were read from the DNA. This sample is represented by some 690,000 clones; roughly 88% of them were singletons. Of the sample, 34% falls within the top ten clones.

Donors were healthy HIV-negative adults with no recently reported acute infections or vaccinations. All donors were Caucasian adults living in Nashville, Tennessee, USA. CD8 memory samples were composed of magnetically selected CD45RO+ cells combined with CCR7-negative CD45RA+ effector memory (TemRA) cells. After blood collection by leukapheresis, PBMCs were isolated using Ficoll-Histopaque density gradient centrifugation and then cryopreserved in the vapor phase of liquid nitrogen. Analytical flow cytometry was used to check the purity and quantity of every magnetically sorted T cell population. From each sorted fraction, genomic DNA was isolated and quantified by UV absorbance on a Nanodrop 2000c. Via the germline V gene (reference sequence), CDR1 is LNHDA and CDR2 SQIVND. After removal of 5 bases from V and 2 bases from J, the junction retains 4 bases not matched to a gene. Spanning cysteine to phenylalanine, the CDR3 consists of 14 amino acids. The retained sequence is limited to the CDR3, 42 bases, with the frame set at the first base.

The sample was memory CD8+ T cells from PBMCs. The cell subset or site label for this specimen denotes: CD45RO+ cells pooled with CCR7-negative TemRA cells. The rearranged chain carries TRBV19 and TRBJ2-7; a stretch of 9 junction bases matches TRBD1. The origin of this receptor is a man between 18 and 29 years old in good health. Some clones in this sample may be carry-over from other donors' samples. The CDR3 is CASSPGTGTYEQYF. The nucleotides are TGTGCCAGTAGTCCCGGGACAGGGACCTACGAGCAGTACTTC.